One TCR beta chain is described in this entry. The data are from a study of T cell changes during pregnancy in multiple sclerosis. The repertoire was sequenced with immunoSEQ multiplex PCR; TCRdb's copy has only in-frame clones and lacks some. Altogether 60,000 or so clones are present, roughly 90% being singletons, with the ten largest covering around 0.85%. Germline V lookup: CDR1 LGHNA, CDR2 YSLEER. The ends were cut back, 2 bases at V and 6 bases at J, with 16 bases in the middle. This CDR3 region has 15 residues. The receptor comes from a female donor with multiple sclerosis, enrolled in a pregnancy study. The chain couples TRBV4-3 to TRBJ1-1; tentatively, D is TRBD1 (6 bases). The sample consisted of peripheral blood, taken before pregnancy. The CDR3 loop reads CASSQTQAGVSEAFF. CDR3 nucleotides: TGCGCCAGCAGCCAAACTCAAGCAGGGGTCTCTGAAGCTTTCTTT.